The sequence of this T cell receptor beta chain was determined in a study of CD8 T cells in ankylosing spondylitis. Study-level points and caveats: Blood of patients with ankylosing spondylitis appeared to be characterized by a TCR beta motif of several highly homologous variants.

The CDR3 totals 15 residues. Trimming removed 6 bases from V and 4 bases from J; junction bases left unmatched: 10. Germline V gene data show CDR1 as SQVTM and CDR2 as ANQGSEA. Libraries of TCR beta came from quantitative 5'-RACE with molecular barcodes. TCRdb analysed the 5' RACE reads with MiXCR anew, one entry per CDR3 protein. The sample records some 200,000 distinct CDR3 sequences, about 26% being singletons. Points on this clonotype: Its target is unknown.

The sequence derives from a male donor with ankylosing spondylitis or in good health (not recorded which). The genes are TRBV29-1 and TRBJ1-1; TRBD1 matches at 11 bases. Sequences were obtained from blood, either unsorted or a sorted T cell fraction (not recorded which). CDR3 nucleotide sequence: TGCAGCGTAGCGTGGGACAGGGGGGTCGGCACTGAAGCTTTCTTT. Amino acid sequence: CSVAWDRGVGTEAFF.